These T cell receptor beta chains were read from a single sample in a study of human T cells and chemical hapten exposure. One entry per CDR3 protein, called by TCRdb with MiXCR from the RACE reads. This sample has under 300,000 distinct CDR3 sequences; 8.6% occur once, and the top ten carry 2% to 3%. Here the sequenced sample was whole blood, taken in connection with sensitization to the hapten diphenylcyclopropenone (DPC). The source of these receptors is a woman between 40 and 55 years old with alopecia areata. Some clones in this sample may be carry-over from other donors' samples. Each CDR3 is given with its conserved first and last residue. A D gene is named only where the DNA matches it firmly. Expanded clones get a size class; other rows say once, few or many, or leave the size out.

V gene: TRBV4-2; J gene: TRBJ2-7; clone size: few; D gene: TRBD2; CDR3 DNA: TGTGCCAGCAGCCAAGGCTCAAGCGGGAACCACTACGAGCAGTACTTC; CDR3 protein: CASSQGSSGNHYEQYF
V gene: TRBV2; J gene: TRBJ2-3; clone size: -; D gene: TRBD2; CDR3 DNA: TGTGCCAGCAGTGACGTAGCGGGACCAGATACGCAGTATTTT; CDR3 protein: CASSDVAGPDTQYF
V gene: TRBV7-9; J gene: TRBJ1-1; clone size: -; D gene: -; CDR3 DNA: TGTGCCAGTTTGTTGTTGGGTGAGAACACTGAAGCTTTCTTT; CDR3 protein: CASLLLGENTEAFF
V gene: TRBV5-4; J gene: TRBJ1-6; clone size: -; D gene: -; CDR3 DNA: TGTGCCAGCACCCCGGGACGGGCTAATTCACCCCTCCACTTT; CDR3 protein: CASTPGRANSPLHF
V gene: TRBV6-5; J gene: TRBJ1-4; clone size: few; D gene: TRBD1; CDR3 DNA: TGTGCGTCCAAACCCAGACAGGGCCAAAATGAAAAACTGTTTTTT; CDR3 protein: CASKPRQGQNEKLFF
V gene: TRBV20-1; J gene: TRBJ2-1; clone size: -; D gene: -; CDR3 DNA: TGCAGTGCTAGGGTCCTAACGGGATGGGTAAATGAGCAGTTCTTC; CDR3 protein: CSARVLTGWVNEQFF
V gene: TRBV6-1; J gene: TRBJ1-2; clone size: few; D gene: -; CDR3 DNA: TGTGCCAGCAGTGATAGGCTGGATGGCTACACCTTC; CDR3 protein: CASSDRLDGYTF
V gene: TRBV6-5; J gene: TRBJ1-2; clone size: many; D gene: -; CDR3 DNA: TGTGCCAGCAGCCCCGGCTTGGGCGGCTACACCTTC; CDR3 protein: CASSPGLGGYTF
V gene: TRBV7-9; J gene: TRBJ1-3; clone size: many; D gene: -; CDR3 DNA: TGTGCCAGCAGCTACGGAAACACCATATATTTT; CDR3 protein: CASSYGNTIYF
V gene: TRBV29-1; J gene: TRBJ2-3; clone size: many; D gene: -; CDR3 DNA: TGCTCCACCACCACAGATACGCAGTATTTT; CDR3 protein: CSTTTDTQYF
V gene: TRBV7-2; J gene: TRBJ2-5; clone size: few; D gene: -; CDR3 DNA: TGTGCCAGCAGCTTAGACGGTGGGGTGACCCAGTACTTC; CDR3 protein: CASSLDGGVTQYF
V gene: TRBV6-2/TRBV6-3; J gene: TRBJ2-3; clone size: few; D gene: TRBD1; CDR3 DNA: TGTGCCAGCACTACTCTACAGGGGGCTAGCACAGATACGCAGTATTTT; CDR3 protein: CASTTLQGASTDTQYF
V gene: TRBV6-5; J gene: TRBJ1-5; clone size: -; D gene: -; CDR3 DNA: TGTGCCAGCAGTGACACCAATCAGCCCCAGCATTTT; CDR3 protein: CASSDTNQPQHF
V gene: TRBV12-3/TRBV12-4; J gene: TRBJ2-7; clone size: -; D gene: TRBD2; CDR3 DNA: TGTGCCAGCAGTATCAGCGGCGGGAGTTCCGAGCAGTACTTC; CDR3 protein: CASSISGGSSEQYF
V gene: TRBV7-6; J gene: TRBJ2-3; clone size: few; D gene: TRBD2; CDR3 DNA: TGTGCCAGCAGCTCCGCCGGGGGGGGCCCAGATACGCAGTATTTT; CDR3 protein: CASSSAGGGPDTQYF
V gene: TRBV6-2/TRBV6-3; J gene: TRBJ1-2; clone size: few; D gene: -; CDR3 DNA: TGTGCCAGCCAGAGTTCGGGACGCTATGGCTACACCTTC; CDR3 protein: CASQSSGRYGYTF
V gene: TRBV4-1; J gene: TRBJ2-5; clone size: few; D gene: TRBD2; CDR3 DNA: TGCGCCAGCAGCCAAGCCGGGACTAAGGAAGAGACCCAGTACTTC; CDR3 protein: CASSQAGTKEETQYF
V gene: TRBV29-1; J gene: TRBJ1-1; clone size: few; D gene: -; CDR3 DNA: TGCAGCGTTGAAGGATTGGGCGGGGGCCAGACTGAAGCTTTCTTT; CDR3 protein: CSVEGLGGGQTEAFF
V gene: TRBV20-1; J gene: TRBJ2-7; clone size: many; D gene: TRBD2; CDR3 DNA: TGCAGTGCTATGTCAGGGGCATTTGGCGGGAGGGCCCACGAGCAGTACTTC; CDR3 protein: CSAMSGAFGGRAHEQYF
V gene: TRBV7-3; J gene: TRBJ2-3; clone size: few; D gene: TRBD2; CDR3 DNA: TGTGCCAGCAGCTTAACGGGACTAGCGGGTCACACAGATACGCAGTATTTT; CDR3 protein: CASSLTGLAGHTDTQYF
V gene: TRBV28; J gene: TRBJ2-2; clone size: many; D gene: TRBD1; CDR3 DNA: TGTGCCAGCAGTATGGGACAGGCCACCGGGGAGCTGTTTTTT; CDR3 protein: CASSMGQATGELFF
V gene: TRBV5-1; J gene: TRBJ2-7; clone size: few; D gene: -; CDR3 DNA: TGCGCCAGCAGCGTGGGACCGCACTACGAGCAGTACTTC; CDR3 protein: CASSVGPHYEQYF
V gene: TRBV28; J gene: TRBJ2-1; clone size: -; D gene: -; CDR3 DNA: TGTGCCAGCAGTCCCGGGACGGCGGGCTACAATGAGCAGTTCTTC; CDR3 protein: CASSPGTAGYNEQFF
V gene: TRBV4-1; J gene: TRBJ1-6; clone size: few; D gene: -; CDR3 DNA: TGCGCCAGCAGCCAAGATCCTATGTCCCGAGGTTCACCCCTCCACTTT; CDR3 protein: CASSQDPMSRGSPLHF
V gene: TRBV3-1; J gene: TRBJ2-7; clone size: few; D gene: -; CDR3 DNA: TGTGCCAGCAGCCAACAGTGGGGTCCCTACGAGCAGTACTTC; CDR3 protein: CASSQQWGPYEQYF
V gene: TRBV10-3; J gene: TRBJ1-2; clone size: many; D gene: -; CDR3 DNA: TGTGCCATCAGTGAGGAGACAGCAAGGAACTATGGCTACACCTTC; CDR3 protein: CAISEETARNYGYTF
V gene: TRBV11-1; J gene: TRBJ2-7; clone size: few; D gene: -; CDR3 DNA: TGTGCCAGCAGCGCCGGAGTGGGTTACGAGCAGTACTTC; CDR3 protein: CASSAGVGYEQYF
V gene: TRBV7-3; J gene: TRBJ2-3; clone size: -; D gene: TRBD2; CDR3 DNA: TGTGCCAGCAGCTTTCGCGGGAGGGAAGTAGATACGCAGTATTTT; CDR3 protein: CASSFRGREVDTQYF
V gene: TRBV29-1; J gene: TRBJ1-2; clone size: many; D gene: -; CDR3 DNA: TGCAGCGTGCTGCTAGGGAACTATGGCTACACCTTC; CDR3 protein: CSVLLGNYGYTF
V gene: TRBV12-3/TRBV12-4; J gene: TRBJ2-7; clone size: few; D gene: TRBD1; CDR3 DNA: TGTGCCAGCAGTCGCCTCGGGACAGGGGCCTACGAGCAGTACTTC; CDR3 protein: CASSRLGTGAYEQYF
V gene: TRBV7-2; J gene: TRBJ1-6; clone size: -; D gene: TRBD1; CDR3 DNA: TGTGCCAGCAGCGAACGGACAGGAGGGCTGGTAAATTCACCCCTCCACTTT; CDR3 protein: CASSERTGGLVNSPLHF
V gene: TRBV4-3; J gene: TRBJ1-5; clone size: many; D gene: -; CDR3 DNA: TGCGCCAGCAGCCAGGAATATAGCAATCAGCCCCAGCATTTT; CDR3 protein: CASSQEYSNQPQHF
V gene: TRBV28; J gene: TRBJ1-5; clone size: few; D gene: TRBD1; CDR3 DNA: TGTGCCAGCAGCCCAGGGGGCGAGGGCAATCAGCCCCAGCATTTT; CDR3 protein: CASSPGGEGNQPQHF
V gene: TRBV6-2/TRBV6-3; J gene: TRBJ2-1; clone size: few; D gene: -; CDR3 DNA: TGTGCCAGCAGTACGATGGACAGAGAGCAGTTCTTC; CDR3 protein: CASSTMDREQFF
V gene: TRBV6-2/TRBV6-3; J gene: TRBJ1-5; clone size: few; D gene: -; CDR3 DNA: TGTGCCAGCACAGGGGTCTCCTATCAGCCCCAGCATTTT; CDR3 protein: CASTGVSYQPQHF
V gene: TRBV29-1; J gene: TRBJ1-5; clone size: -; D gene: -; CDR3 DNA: TGCAGCGGCGAGAACGGGACACGGGACGTGGTGGGCAATCAGCCCCAGCATTTT; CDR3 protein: CSGENGTRDVVGNQPQHF
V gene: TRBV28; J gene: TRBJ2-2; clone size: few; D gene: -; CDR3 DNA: TGTGCCAGCAGACCCGATCGGGGTACCGGGGAGCTGTTTTTT; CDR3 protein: CASRPDRGTGELFF
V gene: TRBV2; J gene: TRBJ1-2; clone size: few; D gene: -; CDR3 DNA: TGTGCCAGCTGTCAACAGTCACACTATGGCTACACCTTC; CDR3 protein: CASCQQSHYGYTF
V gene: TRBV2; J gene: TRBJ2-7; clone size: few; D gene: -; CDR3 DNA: TGTGCCAGTCAGGGTGGACCCTACGAGCAGTACTTC; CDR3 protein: CASQGGPYEQYF
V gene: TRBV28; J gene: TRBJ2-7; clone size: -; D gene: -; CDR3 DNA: TGTGCCAGCATGGGAGACGTCCGATACGAGCAGTACTTC; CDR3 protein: CASMGDVRYEQYF
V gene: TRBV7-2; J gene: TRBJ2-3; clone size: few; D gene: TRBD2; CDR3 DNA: TGTGCCAGCAGCTTAGCGAAGTTGAGACTAGCGGGAGGAGATACGCAGTATTTT; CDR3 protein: CASSLAKLRLAGGDTQYF
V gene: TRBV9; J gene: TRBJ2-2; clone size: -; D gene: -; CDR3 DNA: TGTGCCAGCAGCGTAGCGACGGGAGCAGATGGCGGGGAGCTGTTTTTT; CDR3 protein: CASSVATGADGGELFF
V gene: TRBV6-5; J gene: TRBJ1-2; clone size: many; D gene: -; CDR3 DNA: TGTGCCAGCAGTTCAACTCTGGAAGGGTATGGCTACACCTTC; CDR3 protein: CASSSTLEGYGYTF
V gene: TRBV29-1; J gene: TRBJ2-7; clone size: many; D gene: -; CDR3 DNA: TGCAGCGTTGTCCCGGCAGGTTCCTACGAGCAGTACTTC; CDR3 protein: CSVVPAGSYEQYF
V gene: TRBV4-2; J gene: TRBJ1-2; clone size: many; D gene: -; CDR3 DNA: TGTGCCAGCAGCCAAGAGGCCGGGGGTCATGGCTACACCTTC; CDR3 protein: CASSQEAGGHGYTF
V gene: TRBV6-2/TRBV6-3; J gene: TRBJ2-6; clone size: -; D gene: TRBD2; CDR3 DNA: TGTGCCAGCAGTTATTTATCTAGCGGGAGGGCCCTCTCTGGGGCCAACGTCCTGACTTTC; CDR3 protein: CASSYLSSGRALSGANVLTF
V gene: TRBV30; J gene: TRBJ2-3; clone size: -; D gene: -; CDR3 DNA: TGTGCCTGGGGGCACACAGATACGCAGTATTTT; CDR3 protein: CAWGHTDTQYF
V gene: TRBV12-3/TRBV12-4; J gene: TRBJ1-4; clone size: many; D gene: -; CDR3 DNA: TGTGCCAGCAGTTCTTGGGGGAATGACGAAAAACTGTTTTTT; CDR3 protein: CASSSWGNDEKLFF
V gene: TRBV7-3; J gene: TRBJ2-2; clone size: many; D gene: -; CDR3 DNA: TGTGCCAGCAGCTTCACGGGCGAGGCCACCGGGGAGCTGTTTTTT; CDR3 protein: CASSFTGEATGELFF